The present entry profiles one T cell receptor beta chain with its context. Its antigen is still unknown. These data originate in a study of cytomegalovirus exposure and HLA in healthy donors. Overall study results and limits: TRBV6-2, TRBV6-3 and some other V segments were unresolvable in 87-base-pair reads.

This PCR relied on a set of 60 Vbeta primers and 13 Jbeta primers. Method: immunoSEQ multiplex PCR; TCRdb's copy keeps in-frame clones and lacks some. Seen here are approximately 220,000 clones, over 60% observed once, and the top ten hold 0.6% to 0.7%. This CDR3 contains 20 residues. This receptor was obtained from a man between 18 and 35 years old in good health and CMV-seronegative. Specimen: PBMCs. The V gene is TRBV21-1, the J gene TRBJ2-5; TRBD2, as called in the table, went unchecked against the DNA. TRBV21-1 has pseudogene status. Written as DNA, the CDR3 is TGTGCCAGCAGCAAATGGGTAGCGGGAGGCCCTAAATGGATCCAAGAGACCCAGTACTTC. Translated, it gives CASSKWVAGGPKWIQETQYF.